This T cell receptor (beta chain) stems from a study of blood T cells in healthy people across ages. V was cut by 2 bases and J by 7 bases, with 11 bases left in between. The CDR3 is 13 residues long. Isolation yielded PBMCs, at least 7 million per sample, in every case. This clonotype was seen a handful of times. The antigen is not known. Study-wide findings and caveats: Whereas aged donors had fewer naive CD4+ cells, long-lived donors had more of them and higher diversity.

Then a second PCR, running roughly 7 to 12 cycles, was carried out with a sample-barcoded 5' primer and a J-beta primer mix. TCRdb re-analysed the 5' RACE reads in MiXCR, keeping a single row per CDR3 protein. The table records 800,000 to 1,000,000 distinct CDR3 sequences, about 48% of them present only once. V and J are TRBV12-3 or TRBV12-4 and TRBJ1-2; TRBD1 is a possible D gene (6 bases). The sequence was obtained from a man in his thirties or forties in good health. Sequenced input: blood. This CDR3 is CASSLSGAGGYTF. CDR3 in DNA: TGTGCCAGCAGTTTATCAGGGGCGGGTGGCTACACCTTC.